These 17 T cell receptor beta chains came from one sample sequenced in a study of blood T cells in healthy people across ages. A second roughly 7 to 12 cycle PCR used barcoded and J-beta primers. TCRdb passed the 5' RACE reads through MiXCR, listing each CDR3 protein once. The sample gives roughly 800,000 distinct CDR3 sequences, just under 25% of which show up once; 9.4% is in the top ten. These records were also assigned to another study, of T cells of mothers and their children.

The sample consisted of blood. These receptor sequences come from a boy between 10 and 17 years old in good health.

The chain joins TRBV7-2 to TRBJ2-4; weak D call: TRBD2 (7 bases). Deletions cut 1 base from V and 1 base from J, with 11 bases between. From germline, CDR1 is SGHTA and CDR2 FQGNSA. The CDR3 length is 16 residues. The CDR3 DNA sequence: TGTGCCAGCAGCTTAGGGGGGGGCGCGGCCAAAAACATTCAGTACTTC. Its protein is CASSLGGGAAKNIQYF.

This clonotype is deemed medium-sized. One end of the junction varies from germline; a read error may be responsible. The V and J genes are TRBV28 and TRBJ2-7; 7 bases are a match to TRBD2. This CDR3 has 12 residues. The germline V gene encodes CDR1 MDHEN and CDR2 SYDVKM. The CDR3 region has the DNA TGTGCCAGCACTTTAGCTAGCGGCGAGCAGTACTTC. It encodes CASTLASGEQYF.

There are a few counts of this clonotype. The CDR3 is CSVRLDTAPETQYF. Here the CDR3 DNA reads TGCAGCGTTCGCCTGGACACTGCCCCAGAGACCCAGTACTTC. The chain recombines TRBV29-1 with TRBJ2-5, with D perhaps TRBD1 (5 bases). From germline, CDR1 is SQVTM and CDR2 ANQGSEA. Trimming pared 5 bases from V and 4 bases from J, leaving 17 bases between. The CDR3 consists of 14 residues.

The chain employs TRBV5-6 and TRBJ2-7, with a weak D call TRBD1 (6 bases). The DNA end is more similar to TRBJ2-5, so the J call may be wrong. In germline, CDR1 is SGHDT, CDR2 YYEEEE. The CDR3 consists of 15 residues. The CDR3 DNA follows: TGTGCCAGCAGCTTGGATCAGGGGCTCCAAGAGACCCAGTACTTC. This translates into CASSLDQGLQETQYF.

The chain has TRBV7-8 and TRBJ1-5, with 10 bases fitting TRBD1. Germline CDR1 is SGHVS and CDR2 is FQNEAQ. V gave up 5 bases and J gave up 4 bases; unmatched junction bases: 5. The CDR3 loop spans 15 amino acids. Written as DNA, the CDR3 is TGTGCCAGCAGCCCTACGGACAGGGGGAATCAGCCCCAGCATTTT. Translated, it gives CASSPTDRGNQPQHF.

The V call is TRBV6-1, the J call TRBJ1-1; no reliable D call. Germline assignment: CDR1 MNHNS and CDR2 SASEGT. The V end lost 1 base, the J end lost 2 bases, and 5 bases lay between the germline ends. This CDR3 has 13 amino acids. CDR3 bases: TGTGCCAGCAGTGAAGAGGGTAACACTGAAGCTTTCTTT. Its translation: CASSEEGNTEAFF.

The chain couples TRBV5-1 to TRBJ1-6, with D perhaps matching TRBD1 (6 bases). Germline CDR1 is SGHRS and CDR2 is YFSETQ. The CDR3 totals 16 residues. V lost 5 bases, J lost 7 bases, and 19 bases lay in between. DNA of the CDR3: TGCGCCAGCAGAAAGACAGGCGGAGGGTTAAATTCACCCCTCCACTTT. Its translation: CASRKTGGGLNSPLHF. The full variable domain, rest sourced from reference TRBV5-1 and TRBJ1-6, is KAGVTQTPRYLIKTRGQQVTLSCSPISGHRSVSWYQQTPGQGLQFLFEYFSETQRNKGNFPGRFSGRQFSNSRSEMNVSTLELGDSALYLCASRKTGGGLNSPLHFGNGTRLTVT.

This clonotype was found a few times. The genes are TRBV19 and TRBJ1-2; weak D call: TRBD1 (5 bases). Germline V gene sequence: CDR1 LNHDA, CDR2 SQIVND (reference sequence). With 2 bases removed from V and 6 bases from J, the gap between germline ends came to 13 bases. This CDR3 has 14 residues. The CDR3 protein is CASSISRARHGYTF. DNA for the CDR3: TGTGCCAGTAGTATATCCAGGGCCAGGCATGGCTACACCTTC.

This rearrangement joins TRBV6-5 to TRBJ2-2; 8 bases align to TRBD2. The CDR3 has 19 amino acids. Trimming cost V 0 bases and J 0 bases; bases outside gene matches: 9. Germline V CDR1 and CDR2: MNHEY, SVGAGI. CDR3 DNA sequence: TGTGCCAGCAGTTACTCGAGACTAGCGCCTCTTTCGAACACCGGGGAGCTGTTTTTT. Protein: CASSYSRLAPLSNTGELFF.

The chain links TRBV18 to TRBJ2-5, with TRBD1 matching over 12 bases. The germline V gene encodes CDR1 KGHSH and CDR2 LQKENI. CDR3 size: 18 residues. V dropped 1 base and J dropped 5; count of bases not matched to a gene: 11. Here the CDR3 DNA reads TGTGCCAGCTCACCACAGATACCGGGACAGGGGGCTCGGGAGACCCAGTACTTC. Protein product: CASSPQIPGQGARETQYF.

The CDR3 loop reads CASNGRQETQYF. The CDR3 DNA reads TGTGCCAGCAACGGCAGACAAGAGACCCAGTACTTC. V usage is TRBV2 and J usage is TRBJ2-5; D is unclear. This CDR3 contains 12 residues. Trimming shortened V by 7 bases and J by 2 bases, and 8 bases separated the two germline ends. CDR1 and CDR2 (germline): SNHLY, FYNNEI.

The chain links TRBV6-1 to TRBJ2-7; TRBD2 matches at 14 bases. Unmatched junction bases numbered 10, after V lost 5 bases and J lost 7 bases. The CDR3 spans 16 residues. CDR1 and CDR2 from the germline V gene are MNHNS and SASEGT. The CDR3 DNA sequence: TGTGCCAGCAGTCCACGACTAGCGGGAGGGTCTCGAGAGCAGTACTTC. The encoded protein is CASSPRLAGGSREQYF.

This clonotype came up a few times. V is TRBV20-1 and J is TRBJ2-6; no reliable D call. Germline V CDR1 and CDR2: DFQATT, SNEGSKA (reference sequence). V was pared by 2 bases and J by 0 bases, with 20 bases between. The CDR3 is 19 amino acids. In DNA, the CDR3 is TGCAGTGCTAGAATGTCTGGCCTCAGTATAGGCTCTGGGGCCAACGTCCTGACTTTC. This sequence encodes CSARMSGLSIGSGANVLTF.

This clonotype was detected a few times. The chain carries TRBV4-1 and TRBJ2-5; 10 nucleotides agree with TRBD2. The J call may be incorrect, as the DNA end agrees better with TRBJ2-7. The CDR3 is 15 residues long. The V gene's germline CDR1 is MGHRA and CDR2 YSYEKL. Here the CDR3 DNA reads TGCGCCAGCAGCCAAGGAGCTAGCGGGGGCTACGAGCAGTACTTC. This encodes CASSQGASGGYEQYF.

V gene TRBV20-1 combines with J gene TRBJ2-2; D may be TRBD1 or TRBD2 (5 bases each). In germline, CDR1 is DFQATT, CDR2 SNEGSKA (reference sequence). The CDR3 covers 16 residues. V gave up 5 bases and J gave up 1 base, with 17 bases separating them. CDR3 region: CSAQGDRGLNTGELFF. In DNA, the CDR3 is TGCAGTGCTCAGGGAGACCGGGGATTGAACACCGGGGAGCTGTTTTTT.

The gene calls are TRBV18 and TRBJ2-5; the D is unclear. V gave up 3 bases and J gave up 1 base, with 6 bases separating them. The germline gives CDR1 KGHSH, CDR2 LQKENI. The CDR3 is made up of 13 amino acids. This chain's CDR3 is CASSPQAQETQYF. The CDR3 region has the DNA TGTGCCAGCTCACCTCAAGCCCAAGAGACCCAGTACTTC.

The chain carries TRBV27 and TRBJ1-4; 7 positions match TRBD1. The germline V gene has CDR1 MNHEY and CDR2 SMNVEV (reference sequence). V was clipped by 3 bases and J by 6 bases; unmatched bases: 1. CDR3 size: 13 residues. CDR3 bases: TGTGCCAGCAGTTTCCAGGGGGATGAAAAACTGTTTTTT. It specifies CASSFQGDEKLFF.